The 11 T cell receptor beta chains reported below all come from one sample, sequenced in a study of blood T cell repertoires in COVID-19. Clones were sequenced by immunoSEQ multiplex PCR, and TCRdb holds only the in-frame ones, with some missing. Of 160,000 or so clones detected, 80% appear once; the ten largest clones hold around 0.62%. Sequencing was done on a sample of peripheral blood. The receptors come from a man between 60 and 75 years old with acute or convalescent COVID-19.

The chain combines TRBV14 with TRBJ1-4; perhaps TRBD1 as D (6 bases). Germline V gives CDR1 SGHDN, CDR2 FVKESK. The V and J ends lost 2 bases and 4 bases respectively, with 8 bases between them. This CDR3 has 14 residues. CDR3 protein: CASSQRTVNEKLFF. The CDR3 DNA sequence: TGTGCCAGCAGCCAAAGGACAGTTAATGAAAAACTGTTTTTT.

The chain employs TRBV27 and TRBJ2-1; 10 bases map to TRBD2. V gave up 5 bases and J gave up 4 bases; unmatched junction bases: 8. Germline V gene sequence: CDR1 MNHEY, CDR2 SMNVEV (reference sequence). The CDR3 is 16 amino acids. The CDR3 DNA sequence: TGTGCCAGCAGTCTCATTAGCGGGAGGAGTTACAATGAGCAGTTCTTC. Its translation: CASSLISGRSYNEQFF.

The chain uses TRBV19 and TRBJ2-1; TRBD2 agrees at 9 bases. V was clipped by 1 base and J by 6 bases; unmatched bases: 4. The germline V gene has CDR1 LNHDA and CDR2 SQIVND (reference sequence). This CDR3 comprises 15 residues. In nucleotides, the CDR3 is TGTGCCAGTAGTATAGTTAAGACTAGCGGCAATGAGCAGTTCTTC. Translating it yields CASSIVKTSGNEQFF.

V usage is TRBV9 and J usage is TRBJ1-5, with unresolved D. This CDR3 has 15 amino acids. The ends were cut back, 2 bases at V and 4 bases at J, with 13 bases in the middle. Per the germline V gene, CDR1 is SGDLS and CDR2 is YYNGEE. CDR3 residues: CASSVSGLLNQPQHF. The CDR3, as DNA: TGTGCCAGCAGCGTGTCGGGTCTGCTTAATCAGCCCCAGCATTTT.

This chain links TRBV4-2 with TRBJ1-4; TRBD1 might be the D (6 bases). There are 14 residues in the CDR3. Trimming cost V 2 bases and J 14 bases, with 18 bases left between them. Germline V gene sequence: CDR1 LGHNA, CDR2 YNFKEQ. CDR3 amino acids: CASSQRGPGENLFF. DNA of the CDR3: TGTGCCAGCAGCCAAAGGGGCCCAGGGGAGAATCTGTTTTTT.

The chain carries TRBV3-1 (or the pseudogene TRBV3-2) and TRBJ1-6; D gene uncertain. The CDR3 is 14 residues long. The germline V gene encodes CDR1 LGHDT and CDR2 YNNKEL (reference sequence). V gave up 1 base and J gave up 11 bases, with 12 bases separating them. The DNA for the CDR3 is TGTGCCAGCAGCCAAGCGGGATACAGCACACCCCTCCACTTT. Its protein is CASSQAGYSTPLHF.

V and J are TRBV6-6 and TRBJ2-5; 8 bases fit TRBD1. The CDR3 spans 14 residues. Germline V gene data show CDR1 as MNHNY and CDR2 as SVGAGI (reference sequence). J was trimmed by 2 bases and V by 6 bases; bases with no gene match: 5. CDR3 sequence (DNA): TGTGCCAGCAGCAGGACAGGGCTACAAGAGACCCAGTACTTC. It specifies CASSRTGLQETQYF.

The V gene is TRBV4-2, the J gene TRBJ2-5; TRBD2 agrees at 8 bases. The CDR3 extends over 17 amino acids. After removal of 2 bases from V and 5 bases from J, the junction contained 13 bases not matched to a gene. Germline-derived CDR1 and CDR2 are LGHNA and YNFKEQ. This chain's CDR3 is CASSQSLRGSGDETQYF. The CDR3 region has the DNA TGTGCCAGCAGCCAATCTCTTCGGGGTAGCGGGGATGAGACCCAGTACTTC.

The V gene is TRBV6-2 or TRBV6-3, the J gene TRBJ2-3; tentatively, D is TRBD1 (6 bases). Trimming pared 6 bases from V and 0 bases from J, leaving 16 bases between. The CDR3 is 16 amino acids. Germline values: CDR1 MNHEY, CDR2 SVGEGT. The CDR3 region has the DNA TGTGCCAGCAGCCTCAGGTGGACAGTTAGCACAGATACGCAGTATTTT. Its protein is CASSLRWTVSTDTQYF.

V usage is TRBV19 and J usage is TRBJ2-5; 8 positions match TRBD1. V lost 4 bases and J lost 6; bases outside the gene matches: 10. The germline CDR1 and CDR2 sequences are LNHDA and SQIVND (reference sequence). This CDR3 spans 15 amino acids. The CDR3, as DNA: TGTGCCAGTAGTACCCGGACAGGGCGAATAAAGACCCAGTACTTC. Encoded protein: CASSTRTGRIKTQYF.

The chain joins TRBV18 to TRBJ2-2; 7 bases fit TRBD2. Germline loops: CDR1 KGHSH, CDR2 LQKENI. V trimming: 1 base; J trimming: 1 base; junction bases outside the gene matches: 3. CDR3 length: 16 amino acids. The CDR3 spells CASSPRGTKNTGELFF. The CDR3 coding sequence is TGTGCCAGCTCACCACGCGGGACTAAGAACACCGGGGAGCTGTTTTTT.